The 21 T cell receptor beta chains below were found in one sample sequenced in a study of cytomegalovirus exposure and HLA in healthy donors. Primers: 60 Vbeta forward and 13 Jbeta reverse. Sequencing was performed with immunoSEQ multiplex PCR; in TCRdb, only in-frame clones are kept and a portion is missing. Of roughly 200,000 clones in the sample, 85% were seen once. The specimen was PBMCs. These receptors were taken from a woman aged 45-60 years in good health and CMV-seronegative.

Of note for this clone: The same CDR3 can be traced to other DNA sequences in this sample. The V gene is TRBV5-1, the J gene TRBJ2-1, with TRBD2 matching over 12 bases. Germline CDR1 SGHRS, CDR2 YFSETQ. The CDR3 has 15 amino acids. Trimming at V came to 1 base and at J to 4 bases, leaving 0 bases not matched to a gene. CDR3 sequence reads: CASSLTSGGYNEQFF. CDR3 DNA sequence: TGCGCCAGCAGCTTGACTAGCGGGGGGTACAATGAGCAGTTCTTC.

As DNA, the CDR3 is TGTGCCAGCAGCCCGGGAGGGGGTAGGCAGTACTTC. This encodes CASSPGGGRQYF. The chain carries TRBV28 and TRBJ2-7; 8 bases fit TRBD2. The trim removed 6 bases at V and 9 bases at J, leaving 7 bases unmatched. Germline V lookup: CDR1 MDHEN, CDR2 SYDVKM. CDR3 length: 12 residues.

The chain has TRBV6-6 and TRBJ2-1, with D perhaps TRBD2 (5 bases). V was cut by 6 bases and J by 4 bases, with 13 bases left in between. The CDR3 consists of 14 residues. Germline CDR1 and CDR2: MNHNY and SVGAGI (reference sequence). The CDR3 bases are TGTGCCAGCAGACTACTAGTAGGGTACAATGAGCAGTTCTTC. Protein product: CASRLLVGYNEQFF.

This sequence joins TRBV9 and TRBJ2-6; 7 bases are a match to TRBD2. From germline, CDR1 is SGDLS and CDR2 YYNGEE. This CDR3 has 20 amino acids. The J segment lost 0 bases and the V segment lost 4 bases, leaving 16 bases of the junction unmatched. The CDR3 reads CASSLRLGGQSYSGANVLTF. The CDR3 DNA reads as TGTGCCAGCAGCTTGAGATTGGGAGGGCAATCCTACTCTGGGGCCAACGTCCTGACTTTC.

The V and J genes are TRBV7-2 and TRBJ1-1, with D possibly matching TRBD1 (5 bases). Trimming stripped 7 bases from V and 6 bases from J, with 21 bases between. The CDR3 length is 15 residues. From germline, CDR1 is SGHTA and CDR2 FQGNSA. CDR3 sequence (DNA): TGTGCCAGCACACCTGGCGCGGGGGTTGAGGCTGAAGCTTTCTTT. This encodes CASTPGAGVEAEAFF.

The rearrangement links TRBV9 to TRBJ2-4; maybe TRBD2 (5 bases). The CDR3 has 16 residues. V lost 0 bases to trimming and J lost 0 bases, with 10 bases between them. CDR1 and CDR2 from the germline V gene are SGDLS and YYNGEE. CDR3 region: CASSVGDRGAKNIQYF. In DNA form, the CDR3 reads TGTGCCAGCAGCGTAGGAGATCGGGGAGCCAAAAACATTCAGTACTTC. Drawing the rest from reference TRBV9 and TRBJ2-4, the complete variable domain is DSGVTQTPKHLITATGQRVTLRCSPRSGDLSVYWYQQSLDQGLQFLIQYYNGEERAKGNILERFSAQQFPDLHSELNLSSLELGDSALYFCASSVGDRGAKNIQYFGAGTRLSVL.

A single count supports this clone. This sequence joins TRBV6-1 and TRBJ2-7; 8 nucleotides align to TRBD2. V was clipped by 1 base and J by 3 bases; unmatched bases: 8. The CDR3 contains 16 residues. Looked up from germline, CDR1 is MNHNS and CDR2 is SASEGT. CDR3 sequence reads: CASSEDLLAGYYEQYF. CDR3 DNA: TGTGCCAGCAGTGAAGATCTCCTAGCGGGCTACTACGAGCAGTACTTC.

This chain uses TRBV5-6 with TRBJ1-2, with 8 bases that match TRBD1. The CDR3 is made up of 14 amino acids. V shed 0 bases and J 8 bases; nucleotides not matched to a gene: 6. Germline assignment: CDR1 SGHDT and CDR2 YYEEEE. CDR3 in amino acids: CASSLVQGDKGYTF. The CDR3 DNA sequence: TGTGCCAGCAGCTTGGTACAGGGGGATAAAGGCTACACCTTC.

This chain's CDR3 is CASSPRQGGKDEQFF. The CDR3 DNA reads TGTGCCAGCTCACCCCGACAGGGTGGGAAGGATGAGCAGTTCTTC. V gene TRBV18 combines with J gene TRBJ2-1; 7 nucleotides align to TRBD1. The germline gives CDR1 KGHSH, CDR2 LQKENI. J was trimmed by 8 bases and V by 3 bases; bases with no gene match: 10. This CDR3 comprises 15 residues.

This chain links TRBV4-1 with TRBJ2-3, with 10 bases fitting TRBD2. The CDR3 is made up of 16 amino acids. CDR1 and CDR2 from the germline V gene are MGHRA and YSYEKL. The V segment lost 1 base and the J segment 3 bases; nucleotides outside the gene matches: 4. The CDR3 DNA sequence: TGCGCCAGCAGCCAAGTACCTAGCGGGAGTACAGATACGCAGTATTTT. Its protein product is CASSQVPSGSTDTQYF.

The chain links TRBV4-1 to TRBJ2-3; weak D call: TRBD1 (6 bases). This CDR3 region has 15 residues. V lost 3 bases to trimming and J lost 4 bases, with 14 bases between them. CDR1 MGHRA and CDR2 YSYEKL come from the germline V gene. The CDR3 DNA reads TGCGCCAGCAGCCACACAGGGATGAGAGCAGATACGCAGTATTTT. Its translation: CASSHTGMRADTQYF.

This rearrangement joins TRBV19 to TRBJ2-5, with D possibly matching TRBD2 (6 bases). Trimming removed 4 bases from V and 3 bases from J, with 12 bases in between. Per germline, CDR1 LNHDA and CDR2 SQIVND (reference sequence). The CDR3 is 14 amino acids. The CDR3: CASSRPGRKETQYF. CDR3 bases: TGTGCCAGTAGTAGACCAGGGAGGAAAGAGACCCAGTACTTC.

The genes are TRBV30 and TRBJ2-7; 9 nucleotides align to TRBD2. The CDR3 covers 18 residues. The junction had 17 bases not matched to a gene; V was cut back by 0 bases and J by 5 bases. Germline V gene sequence: CDR1 GTSNPN, CDR2 SVGIG (reference sequence). CDR3 sequence (DNA): TGTGCCTGGAGTGTACTCATCCCGGGGCTAGCGGGATCCGACGAGCAGTACTTC. Its protein is CAWSVLIPGLAGSDEQYF.

This clone has more than one count but fewer than ten. The sample holds other DNA sequences that translate to the same CDR3. The V call is TRBV5-1, the J call TRBJ2-1; 10 positions agree with TRBD1. The CDR3 is made up of 15 amino acids. J was trimmed by 1 base and V by 4 bases; bases with no gene match: 2. The germline V gene has CDR1 SGHRS and CDR2 YFSETQ. The CDR3 DNA reads TGCGCCAGCAGCCCGGGACAGGGGTCCTACAATGAGCAGTTCTTC. It codes for CASSPGQGSYNEQFF.

The rearrangement joins TRBV7-3 to TRBJ2-5; 7 bases are a match to TRBD2. Germline assignment: CDR1 SGHTA and CDR2 FQGTGA. The CDR3 extends over 13 amino acids. J gave up 2 bases and V 5 bases, and 2 bases lay outside the gene matches. CDR3 bases: TGTGCCAGCAGCGGGGAGGGGCAAGAGACCCAGTACTTC. It is translated as CASSGEGQETQYF.

The CDR3 is CASSLSNANYGYTF. The CDR3, as DNA: TGTGCCAGCAGCTTAAGCAACGCTAACTATGGCTACACCTTC. The chain uses TRBV7-9 and TRBJ1-2; D ambiguous. The V and J ends lost 2 bases and 0 bases respectively, with 7 bases between them. This CDR3 is 14 amino acids long. Germline-derived CDR1 and CDR2 are SEHNR and FQNEAQ (reference sequence).

V gene TRBV4-2 combines with J gene TRBJ2-7; 11 bases map to TRBD2. Losses at the gene ends were 0 bases for V and 6 bases for J; bases not matched to a gene: 4. The CDR3 contains 15 residues. Germline CDR1 and CDR2: LGHNA and YNFKEQ. The CDR3, as DNA: TGTGCCAGCAGCCAAGATACTAGCGGGAGTGGCGAGCAGTACTTC. Its protein is CASSQDTSGSGEQYF.

The chain uses TRBV25-1 and TRBJ1-1, with 7 bases fitting TRBD1. This CDR3 comprises 15 residues. J gave up 1 base and V 4 bases, and 6 bases lay outside the gene matches. Germline V gene lookup returns CDR1 MGHDK and CDR2 SYGVNS. The CDR3 sequence is CASSGYRGANTEAFF. The DNA of the CDR3 is TGTGCCAGCAGTGGATACAGGGGCGCGAACACTGAAGCTTTCTTT.

The chain employs TRBV15 and TRBJ1-1, with D maybe TRBD1 (6 bases). This CDR3 has 16 amino acids. Between the trimmed V and J ends, which lost 6 bases and 0 bases, there was a span of 17 bases. Germline V gene lookup returns CDR1 LNHNV and CDR2 YYDKDF (reference sequence). This CDR3 reads CATRARGGPMNTEAFF. CDR3 coding DNA: TGTGCCACCAGGGCCCGGGGGGGGCCCATGAACACTGAAGCTTTCTTT. The whole variable domain, filled in from reference TRBV15 and TRBJ1-1, reads DAMVIQNPRYQVTQFGKPVTLSCSQTLNHNVMYWYQQKSSQAPKLLFHYYDKDFNNEADTPDNFQSRRPNTSFCFLDIRSPGLGDTAMYLCATRARGGPMNTEAFFGQGTRLTVV.

This clone was seen more than once but under ten times. V and J are TRBV6-5 and TRBJ2-1, with a weak D call TRBD1 (7 bases). The germline V gene encodes CDR1 MNHEY and CDR2 SVGAGI. V was clipped by 2 bases and J by 8 bases, with 13 bases between them. The CDR3 loop spans 14 amino acids. CDR3 bases: TGTGCCAGCAGTTACGGCCGCAGGGGGGATGAGCAGTTCTTC. Translating gives CASSYGRRGDEQFF.

Points on this clone: Distinct nucleotide sequences in the sample also encode this CDR3. The rearrangement joins TRBV6-5 to TRBJ2-1, with 8 bases aligning to TRBD2. This CDR3 region has 14 residues. Germline V gene sequence: CDR1 MNHEY, CDR2 SVGAGI. Trimming took 9 bases from V and 4 from J; bases not matched to a gene: 8. The CDR3 loop is CASSTVAGYNEQFF. The CDR3 region has the DNA TGTGCCAGTAGTACCGTAGCGGGATACAATGAGCAGTTCTTC.